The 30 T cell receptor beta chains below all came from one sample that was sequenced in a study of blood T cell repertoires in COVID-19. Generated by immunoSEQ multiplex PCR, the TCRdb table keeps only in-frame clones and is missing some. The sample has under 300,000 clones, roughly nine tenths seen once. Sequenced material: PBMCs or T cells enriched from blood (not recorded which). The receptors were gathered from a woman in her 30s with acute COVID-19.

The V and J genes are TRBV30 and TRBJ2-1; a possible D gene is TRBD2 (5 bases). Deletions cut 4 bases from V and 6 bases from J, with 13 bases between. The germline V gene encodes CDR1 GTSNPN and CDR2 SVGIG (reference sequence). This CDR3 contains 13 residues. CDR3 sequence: CAWILGPSNEQFF. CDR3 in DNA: TGTGCCTGGATACTAGGACCCTCCAATGAGCAGTTCTTC.

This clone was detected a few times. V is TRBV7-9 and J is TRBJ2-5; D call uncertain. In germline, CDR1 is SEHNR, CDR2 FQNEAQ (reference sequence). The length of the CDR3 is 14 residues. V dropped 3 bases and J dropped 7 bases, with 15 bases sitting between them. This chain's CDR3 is CASSFPGSLLTQYF. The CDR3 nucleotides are TGTGCCAGCAGCTTTCCAGGTTCCTTGCTGACCCAGTACTTC.

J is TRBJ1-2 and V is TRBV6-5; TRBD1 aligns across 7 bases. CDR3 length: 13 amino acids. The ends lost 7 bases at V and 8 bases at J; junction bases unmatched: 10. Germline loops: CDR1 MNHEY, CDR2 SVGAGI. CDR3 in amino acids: CASTEGQAVGYTF. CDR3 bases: TGTGCCAGCACAGAAGGACAGGCCGTGGGCTACACCTTC.

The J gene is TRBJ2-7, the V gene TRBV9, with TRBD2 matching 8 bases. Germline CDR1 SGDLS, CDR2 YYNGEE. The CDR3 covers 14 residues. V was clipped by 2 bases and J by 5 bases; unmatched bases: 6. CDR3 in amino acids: CASSVGGGTNEQYF. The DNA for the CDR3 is TGTGCCAGCAGCGTTGGCGGGGGGACAAACGAGCAGTACTTC.

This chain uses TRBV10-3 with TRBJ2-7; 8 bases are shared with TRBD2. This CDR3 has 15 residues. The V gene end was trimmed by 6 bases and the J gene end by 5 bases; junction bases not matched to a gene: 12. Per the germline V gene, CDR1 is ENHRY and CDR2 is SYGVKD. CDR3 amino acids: CAISPDRGGWDEQYF. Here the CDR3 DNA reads TGTGCCATCAGCCCCGATCGGGGGGGGTGGGACGAGCAGTACTTC.

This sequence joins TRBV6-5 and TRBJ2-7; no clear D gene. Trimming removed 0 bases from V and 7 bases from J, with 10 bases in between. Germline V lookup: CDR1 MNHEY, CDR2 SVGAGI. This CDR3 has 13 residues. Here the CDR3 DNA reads TGTGCCAGCAGTTACTCGGCGGCTTGGGAGCAGTACTTC. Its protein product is CASSYSAAWEQYF.

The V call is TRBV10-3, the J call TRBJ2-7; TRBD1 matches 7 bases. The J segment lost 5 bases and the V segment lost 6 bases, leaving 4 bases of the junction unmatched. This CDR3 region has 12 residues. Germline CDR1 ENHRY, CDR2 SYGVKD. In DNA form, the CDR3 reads TGTGCCATCAGGACTACAGGGGACGAGCAGTACTTC. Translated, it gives CAIRTTGDEQYF.

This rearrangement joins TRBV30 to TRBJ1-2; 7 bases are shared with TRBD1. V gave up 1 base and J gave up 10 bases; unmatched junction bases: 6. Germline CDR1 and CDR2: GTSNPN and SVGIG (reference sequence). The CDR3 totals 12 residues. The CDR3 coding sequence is TGTGCCTGGAGTGCCCAAGGACAGGACTACACCTTC. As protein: CAWSAQGQDYTF.

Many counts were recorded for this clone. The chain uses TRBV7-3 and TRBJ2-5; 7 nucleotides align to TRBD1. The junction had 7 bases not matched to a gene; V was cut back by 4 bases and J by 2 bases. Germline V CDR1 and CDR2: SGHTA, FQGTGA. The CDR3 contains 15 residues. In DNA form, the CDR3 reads TGTGCCAGCAGCTCAGGGGTGGGACAGCAAGAGACCCAGTACTTC. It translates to CASSSGVGQQETQYF.

The CDR3 loop is CASGTANSGNTIYF. Here the CDR3 DNA reads TGTGCCTCCGGGACAGCTAACTCTGGAAACACCATATATTTT. V gene TRBV30 combines with J gene TRBJ1-3; 7 positions agree with TRBD1. Germline-derived CDR1 and CDR2 are GTSNPN and SVGIG (reference sequence). The CDR3 length is 14 residues. Unmatched junction bases numbered 6, after V lost 7 bases and J lost 0 bases. Using reference TRBV30 and TRBJ1-3 for the parts outside the CDR3, the full variable domain is SQTIHQWPATLVQPVGSPLSLECTVEGTSNPNLYWYRQAAGRGLQLLFYSVGIGQISSEVPQNLSASRPQDRQFILSSKKLLLSDSGFYLCASGTANSGNTIYFGEGSWLTVV.

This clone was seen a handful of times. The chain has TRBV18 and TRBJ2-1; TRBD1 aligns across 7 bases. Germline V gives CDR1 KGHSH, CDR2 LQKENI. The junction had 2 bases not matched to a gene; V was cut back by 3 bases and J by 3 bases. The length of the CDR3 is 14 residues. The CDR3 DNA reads TGTGCCAGCTCACCGGGACAGAACTACAATGAGCAGTTCTTC. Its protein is CASSPGQNYNEQFF.

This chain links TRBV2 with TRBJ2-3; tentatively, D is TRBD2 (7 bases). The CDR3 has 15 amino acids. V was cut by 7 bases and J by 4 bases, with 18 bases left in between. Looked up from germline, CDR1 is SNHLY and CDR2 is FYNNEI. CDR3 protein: CASIPAGGLADTQYF. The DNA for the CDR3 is TGTGCCAGCATCCCAGCCGGGGGGCTAGCAGATACGCAGTATTTT.

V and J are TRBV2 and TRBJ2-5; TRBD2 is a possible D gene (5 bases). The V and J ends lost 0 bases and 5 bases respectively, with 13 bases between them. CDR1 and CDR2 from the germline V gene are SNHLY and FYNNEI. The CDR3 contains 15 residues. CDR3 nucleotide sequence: TGTGCCAGCAGTGAAGCGCCTACTAGAAGGGAGACCCAGTACTTC. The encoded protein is CASSEAPTRRETQYF. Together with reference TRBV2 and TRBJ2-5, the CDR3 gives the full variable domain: EPEVTQTPSHQVTQMGQEVILRCVPISNHLYFYWYRQILGQKVEFLVSFYNNEISEKSEIFDDQFSVERPDGSNFTLKIRSTKLEDSAMYFCASSEAPTRRETQYFGPGTRLLVL.

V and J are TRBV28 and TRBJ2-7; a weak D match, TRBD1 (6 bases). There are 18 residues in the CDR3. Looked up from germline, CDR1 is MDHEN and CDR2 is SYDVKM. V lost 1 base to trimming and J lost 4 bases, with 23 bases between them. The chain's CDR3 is CASSLYGPTGTAFYEQYF. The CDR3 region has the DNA TGTGCCAGCAGTTTATATGGGCCCACAGGGACGGCTTTTTACGAGCAGTACTTC.

CDR3 region: CASSHSKNIQYF. CDR3 sequence (DNA): TGTGCCAGCAGCCACAGCAAAAACATTCAGTACTTC. The chain couples TRBV7-3 to TRBJ2-4; D gene uncertain. The CDR3 has 12 residues. V was pared by 5 bases and J by 3 bases, with 5 bases between. CDR1 SGHTA and CDR2 FQGTGA come from the germline V gene.

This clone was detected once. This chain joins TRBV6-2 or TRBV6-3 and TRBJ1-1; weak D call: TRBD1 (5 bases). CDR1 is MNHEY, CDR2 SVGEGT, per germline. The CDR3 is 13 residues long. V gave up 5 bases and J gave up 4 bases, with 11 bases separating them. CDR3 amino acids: CASSQGGSTEAFF. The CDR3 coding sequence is TGTGCCAGCAGTCAGGGAGGGTCCACTGAAGCTTTCTTT.

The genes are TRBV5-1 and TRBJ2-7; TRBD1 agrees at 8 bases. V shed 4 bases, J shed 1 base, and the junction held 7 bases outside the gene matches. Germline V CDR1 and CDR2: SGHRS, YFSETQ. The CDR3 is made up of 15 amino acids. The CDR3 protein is CASSLGDRSSYEQYF. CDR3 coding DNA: TGCGCCAGCAGCCTTGGGGACAGGAGTTCCTACGAGCAGTACTTC.

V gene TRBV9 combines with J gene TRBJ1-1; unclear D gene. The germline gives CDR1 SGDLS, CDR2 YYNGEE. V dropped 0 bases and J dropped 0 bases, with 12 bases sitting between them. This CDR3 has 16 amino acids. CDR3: CASSVGSGGVNTEAFF. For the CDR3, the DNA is TGTGCCAGCAGCGTAGGATCGGGCGGGGTGAACACTGAAGCTTTCTTT.

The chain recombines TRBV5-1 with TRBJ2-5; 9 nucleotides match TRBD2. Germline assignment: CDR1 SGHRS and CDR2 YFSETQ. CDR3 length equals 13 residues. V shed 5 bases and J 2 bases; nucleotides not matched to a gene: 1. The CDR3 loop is CASSSGRQETQYF. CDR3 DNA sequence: TGCGCCAGCAGTAGCGGGAGACAAGAGACCCAGTACTTC.

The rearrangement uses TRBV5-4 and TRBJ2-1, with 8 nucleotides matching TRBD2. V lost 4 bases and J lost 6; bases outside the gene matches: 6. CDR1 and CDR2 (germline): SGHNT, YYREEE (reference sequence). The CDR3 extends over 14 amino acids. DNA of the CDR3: TGTGCCAGCAGCGAAGGACTAGCTGTCAATGAGCAGTTCTTC. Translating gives CASSEGLAVNEQFF. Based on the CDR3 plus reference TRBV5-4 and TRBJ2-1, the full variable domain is ETGVTQSPTHLIKTRGQQVTLRCSSQSGHNTVSWYQQALGQGPQFIFQYYREEENGRGNFPPRFSGLQFPNYSSELNVNALELDDSALYLCASSEGLAVNEQFFGPGTRLTVL.

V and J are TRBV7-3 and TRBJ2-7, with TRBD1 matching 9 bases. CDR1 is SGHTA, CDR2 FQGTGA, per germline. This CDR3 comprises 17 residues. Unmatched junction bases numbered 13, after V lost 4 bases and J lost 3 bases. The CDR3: CASSSQIAPGQGYEQYF. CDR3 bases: TGTGCCAGCAGCTCGCAAATAGCCCCGGGACAGGGCTACGAGCAGTACTTC.

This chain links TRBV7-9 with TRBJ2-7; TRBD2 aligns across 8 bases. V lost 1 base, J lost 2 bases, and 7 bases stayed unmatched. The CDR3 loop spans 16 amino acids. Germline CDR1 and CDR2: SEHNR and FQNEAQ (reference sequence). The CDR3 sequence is CASSLVGGGRTYEQYF. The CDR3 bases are TGTGCCAGCAGCTTAGTTGGCGGGGGGAGAACCTACGAGCAGTACTTC.

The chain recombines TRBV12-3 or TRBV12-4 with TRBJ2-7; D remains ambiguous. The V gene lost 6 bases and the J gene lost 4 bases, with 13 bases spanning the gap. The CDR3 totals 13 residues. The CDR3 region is CASSPRLLYEQYF. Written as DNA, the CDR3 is TGTGCCAGCAGCCCCCGTTTATTGTACGAGCAGTACTTC.

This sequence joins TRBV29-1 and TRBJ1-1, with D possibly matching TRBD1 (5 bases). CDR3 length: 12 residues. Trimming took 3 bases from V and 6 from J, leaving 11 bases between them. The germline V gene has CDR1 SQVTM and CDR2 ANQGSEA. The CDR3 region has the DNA TGCAGCGTTGAGGAGGGGTTTTCTGAAGCTTTCTTT. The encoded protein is CSVEEGFSEAFF.

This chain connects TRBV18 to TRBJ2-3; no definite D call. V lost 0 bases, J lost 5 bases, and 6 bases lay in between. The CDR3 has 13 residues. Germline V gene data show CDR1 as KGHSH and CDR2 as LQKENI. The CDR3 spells CASSPPTVDTQYF. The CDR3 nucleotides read TGTGCCAGCTCACCACCAACAGTAGATACGCAGTATTTT.

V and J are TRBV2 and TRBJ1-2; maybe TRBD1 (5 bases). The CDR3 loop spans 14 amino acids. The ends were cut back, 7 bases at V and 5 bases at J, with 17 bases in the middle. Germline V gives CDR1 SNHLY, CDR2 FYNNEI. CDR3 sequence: CASKISIGGYGYTF. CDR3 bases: TGTGCCAGCAAGATCTCTATCGGGGGTTATGGCTACACCTTC. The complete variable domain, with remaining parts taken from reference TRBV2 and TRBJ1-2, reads EPEVTQTPSHQVTQMGQEVILRCVPISNHLYFYWYRQILGQKVEFLVSFYNNEISEKSEIFDDQFSVERPDGSNFTLKIRSTKLEDSAMYFCASKISIGGYGYTFGSGTRLTVV.

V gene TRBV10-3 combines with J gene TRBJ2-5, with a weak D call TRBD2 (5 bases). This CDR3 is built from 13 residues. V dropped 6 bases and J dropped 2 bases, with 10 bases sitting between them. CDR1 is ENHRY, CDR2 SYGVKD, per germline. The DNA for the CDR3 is TGTGCCATCAGCTGGACTTTACAAGAGACCCAGTACTTC. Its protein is CAISWTLQETQYF.

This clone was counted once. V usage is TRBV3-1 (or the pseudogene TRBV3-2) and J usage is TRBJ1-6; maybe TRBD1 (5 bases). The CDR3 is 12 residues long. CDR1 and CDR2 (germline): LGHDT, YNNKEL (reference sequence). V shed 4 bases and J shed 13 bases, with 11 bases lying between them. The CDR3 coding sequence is TGTGCCAGCAGCCCGGGGGATAGGCCCCTCCACTTT. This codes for CASSPGDRPLHF.

The CDR3 DNA is TGTGCCAGCAGCTTGAAAGGGTTGGGGCCCTACGAGCAGTACTTC. This codes for CASSLKGLGPYEQYF. The chain joins TRBV5-6 to TRBJ2-7, with a weak D call TRBD1 (5 bases). The germline V gene has CDR1 SGHDT and CDR2 YYEEEE. The CDR3 spans 15 residues. Trimming cost V 1 base and J 2 bases, with 13 bases left between them. The variable domain in full, completed from reference TRBV5-6 and TRBJ2-7, reads DAGVTQSPTHLIKTRGQQVTLRCSPKSGHDTVSWYQQALGQGPQFIFQYYEEEERQRGNFPDRFSGHQFPNYSSELNVNALLLGDSALYLCASSLKGLGPYEQYFGPGTRLTVT.

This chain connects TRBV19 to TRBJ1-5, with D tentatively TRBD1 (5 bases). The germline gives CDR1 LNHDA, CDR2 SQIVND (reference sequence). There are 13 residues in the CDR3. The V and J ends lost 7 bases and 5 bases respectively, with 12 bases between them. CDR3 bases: TGTGCCAGTACAGTCCAGGGCCATCAGCCCCAGCATTTT. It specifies CASTVQGHQPQHF.